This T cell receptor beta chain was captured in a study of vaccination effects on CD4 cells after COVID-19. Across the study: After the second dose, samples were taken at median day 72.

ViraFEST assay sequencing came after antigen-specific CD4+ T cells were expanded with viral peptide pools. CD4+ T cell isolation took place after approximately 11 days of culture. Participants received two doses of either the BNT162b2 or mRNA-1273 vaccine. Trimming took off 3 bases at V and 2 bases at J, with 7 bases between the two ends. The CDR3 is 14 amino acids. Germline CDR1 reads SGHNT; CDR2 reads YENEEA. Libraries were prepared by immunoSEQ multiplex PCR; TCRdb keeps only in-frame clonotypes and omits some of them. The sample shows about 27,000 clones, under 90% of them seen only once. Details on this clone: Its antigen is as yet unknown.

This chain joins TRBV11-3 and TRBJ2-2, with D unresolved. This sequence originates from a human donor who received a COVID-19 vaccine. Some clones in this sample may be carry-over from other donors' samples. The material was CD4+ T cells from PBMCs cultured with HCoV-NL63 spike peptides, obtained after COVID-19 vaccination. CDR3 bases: TGTGCCAGCAGCTTCGGAGCAAACACCGGGGAGCTGTTTTTT. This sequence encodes CASSFGANTGELFF.